This T cell receptor (beta chain) is from a study of T cell responses to AZD1222 COVID-19 vaccine. Broader study findings: Without day 14 samples, only post-peak T cell repertoires were studied. Just a handful of people given AZD1222 tested seropositive at baseline. Within unmutated variant regions lay the reported targets of nearly half of spike-specific TCRs. Spike-specific TCRs gained breadth and depth after people received two AZD1222 doses.

There are 15 residues in the CDR3. Germline lookup yields CDR1 SGHRS and CDR2 YFSETQ. Sequencing was performed with immunoSEQ multiplex PCR; in TCRdb, only in-frame clones are kept and a portion is missing. The table includes about 70,000 clones, 80% to 90% detected once. With regard to this clone: The antigen is not known. The junction shows a germline mismatch at one end, possibly a read error.

The clonotype comes from an adult who received the AZD1222 COVID-19 vaccine. The chain carries TRBV5-1 and TRBJ1-1; TRBD1 agrees at 12 bases. The source was peripheral blood, collected 28 days after the second AZD1222 dose. This CDR3 reads CASRLGQGARTEAFF. Written as DNA, the CDR3 is TGCGCCAGCAGATTGGGACAGGGGGCGAGGACTGAAGCTTTCTTT.